The source of this TCR beta chain is a study of cytomegalovirus exposure and HLA in healthy donors. Study in general: Earlier, 150 million to 200 million T cells were analyzed, and some 120 million unique TCR beta sequences were found among them.

Trimming cost V 0 bases and J 8 bases; bases outside gene matches: 5. The V gene's germline CDR1 is MNHNS and CDR2 SASEGT. The length of the CDR3 is 14 residues. The PCR made use of 60 Vbeta and 13 Jbeta primers. Here immunoSEQ multiplex PCR was the method, and the copy in TCRdb shows in-frame clones only, minus some. The sample holds over 120,000 clones; about four fifths are singletons and the top ten take 4.5% to 5.5%. The V and J genes are TRBV6-1 and TRBJ1-1, with 8 bases aligning to TRBD1. The sample was PBMCs. The TCR sequence derives from a man aged 35 to 55 in good health and CMV-seronegative. CDR3 DNA sequence: TGTGCCAGCAGTGAAGCGCGGGACAGGACCGAAGCTTTCTTT. It yields the protein CASSEARDRTEAFF.